Listed here is a single T cell receptor (beta chain). This CDR3 is 17 amino acids long. Trimming took off 4 bases at V and 1 base at J, with 18 bases between the two ends. CDR1 SGHRS and CDR2 YFSETQ come from the germline V gene. Symptom resolution, clearance, or two negative PCRs marked donors in Cohort 3 as recovered. This sample was included in a study of blood T cell repertoires in COVID-19. Study-level information: Acute and convalescent COVID-19 samples came from the United States, Italy and Spain. The cDNA or gDNA used as material had been derived from T cells, B-cell-depleted T cells, or PBMCs.

Source study methods: Nucleated cell number was recorded as an estimate derived from reference gene primer amplification. Data came from immunoSEQ multiplex PCR; TCRdb stores just in-frame clones and leaves some out. V and J calls and clone size are copied from that table; D and trimming were computed from the DNA. The sample has approximately 300,000 clones, around 85% seen once. This chain links TRBV5-1 with TRBJ1-3; TRBD1 is a possible D gene (5 bases). The TCR comes from a young woman who had recovered from COVID-19. Sequenced: PBMCs or T cells enriched from blood (not recorded which). Here the CDR3 DNA reads TGCGCCAGCAGCCCCAGGGACTGGGGTTTGTCTGGAAACACCATATATTTT. Protein: CASSPRDWGLSGNTIYF. The whole variable domain, remainder taken from reference TRBV5-1 and TRBJ1-3, is KAGVTQTPRYLIKTRGQQVTLSCSPISGHRSVSWYQQTPGQGLQFLFEYFSETQRNKGNFPGRFSGRQFSNSRSEMNVSTLELGDSALYLCASSPRDWGLSGNTIYFGEGSWLTVV.